This is a list of T cell receptor beta chains from one sample in a study of T cells in Graves' hyperthyroidism and ophthalmopathy. TCRdb re-called the multiplex PCR reads with MiXCR, one entry per CDR3 protein. Of hundreds of thousands of distinct CDR3 sequences in the sample, roughly 46% are singletons; the top ten hold 8.2%. Sample: peripheral blood or thyroid tissue (not recorded which). These receptors were obtained from a woman younger than 30 with Graves' hyperthyroidism. Both conserved end residues are part of each CDR3. A row's size may be missing; if present it is once, few, many or a size class.

clone size: few
V gene: TRBV12-3/TRBV12-4
J gene: TRBJ2-7
CDR3 protein: CASTPLAGGDEQYF

clone size: .
V gene: TRBV6-5
J gene: TRBJ1-2
CDR3 protein: CASSSPTGVKGYTF

clone size: .
V gene: TRBV5-4
J gene: TRBJ1-4
CDR3 protein: CASSSKIDTGNEKLFF

clone size: .
V gene: TRBV2
J gene: TRBJ2-3
CDR3 protein: CASSGRQGTDTQYF

clone size: .
V gene: TRBV2
J gene: TRBJ2-7
CDR3 protein: CASSEPLAGGSSYEQYF

clone size: .
V gene: TRBV20-1
J gene: TRBJ2-6
CDR3 protein: CSARPGSGANVLTF

clone size: many
V gene: TRBV7-8
J gene: TRBJ1-1
CDR3 protein: CASSWVKGSTEAFF

clone size: many
V gene: TRBV9
J gene: TRBJ1-6
CDR3 protein: CASSSEGGYSPLHF

clone size: many
V gene: TRBV12-3/TRBV12-4
J gene: TRBJ1-5
CDR3 protein: CASSYREGQPQHF

clone size: .
V gene: TRBV12-3/TRBV12-4
J gene: TRBJ1-1
CDR3 protein: CAGTPVENTEAFF

clone size: .
V gene: TRBV25-1
J gene: TRBJ2-7
CDR3 protein: CASRPDSGRDEQYF

clone size: .
V gene: TRBV10-3
J gene: TRBJ1-1
CDR3 protein: CASRSLPGTEAFF

clone size: .
V gene: TRBV19
J gene: TRBJ2-6
CDR3 protein: CASSKGLAASYGANVLTF

clone size: .
V gene: TRBV25-1
J gene: TRBJ1-2
CDR3 protein: CASRGQGHGYTF

clone size: .
V gene: TRBV7-8
J gene: TRBJ1-5
CDR3 protein: CASSTGPSNQPQHF

clone size: many
V gene: TRBV10-3
J gene: TRBJ2-7
CDR3 protein: CAISDWSYEQYF

clone size: many
V gene: TRBV24-1
J gene: TRBJ1-2
CDR3 protein: CATSVDRGDGYTF

clone size: many
V gene: TRBV7-9
J gene: TRBJ1-3
CDR3 protein: CASSPGNTIYF